These 2 T cell receptor beta chains originate from one sample sequenced in a study of T cells in Graves' hyperthyroidism and ophthalmopathy. RNA transcripts gave rise to amplified TCR beta CDR3 regions. HTBI primers drove first-round RT-PCR of the TCR CDR3. TCRdb processed the multiplex PCR reads anew with MiXCR; each CDR3 protein has one entry. This table has more than 100,000 distinct CDR3 sequences, about 50% appearing once. What was sequenced was blood. The receptors originated from a man aged 40-49 years with Graves' hyperthyroidism.

Notes on this clonotype: A read error is likely, as this CDR3 ends without the conserved phenylalanine or tryptophan. It is unclear where the CDR3 begins or ends on the DNA, so no DNA is shown, and the CDR3 is as TCRdb lists it. V usage is TRBV2 and J usage is TRBJ1-4; the D call of TRBD1 is as the table states it, not checked on the DNA. Germline assignment: CDR1 SNHLY and CDR2 FYNNEI. Ends included, the CDR3 has 8 residues. The CDR3 is CASSARTG.

The V and J genes are TRBV10-2 and TRBJ2-3; 11 positions match TRBD2. Germline V gene lookup returns CDR1 WSHSY and CDR2 SAAADI. V was pared by 4 bases and J by 5 bases, with 5 bases of the junction left unmatched. CDR3 length: 15 amino acids. CDR3 bases: TGCGCCAGCAGTGTTATAGCGGGAGGGGGAGATACGCAGTATTTT. It translates to CASSVIAGGGDTQYF.